This TCR beta chain emerged from a study of blood T cell repertoires in COVID-19 (dated by TCRdb to between 2020 and 2021). In the study overall: Samples from collaborators originated in the United States, Italy and Spain and spanned both the acute and convalescent phases of COVID-19. The prospective study material was composed of cDNA or gDNA derived from T cells, B-cell-depleted T cells, or PBMCs. Subjects who had been exposed to COVID-19, were actively infected with it, or had recovered from it provided the deeply sampled blood TCRbeta repertoires that made up the dataset. The repertoires were released in a freely available public database intended as a resource for research on the immune response to SARS-CoV-2. The samples were drawn from the first 160 participants of the ongoing ImmuneRACE study and from under 1,500 subjects provided by 6 global collaborators. Nearly every sample came with metadata listing a de-identified subject ID, COVID-19 status, age in years and sex. Where HLA class I and class II types were available, the types were taken from metadata supplied by the sample provider, not from assay-based typing. Study-wide conclusions, independent of this receptor: The quantity of clinical and demographic metadata differed by source and by participant and was supplied without curation.

Regarding this clone: The antigen it binds to is not known. Nothing much larger sits one base from this clone, and base qualities are not available.

TCRbeta CDR3 regions were amplified from genomic DNA using the immunoSEQ Assay, a bias-controlled multiplex PCR. On the authors' methods: The number of nucleated cells in each sample was estimated from the amplification of reference gene primers within the assay. To quantify the absolute abundance of each unique TCRbeta CDR3 rearrangement, sequence reads were collapsed and filtered. For each sample, productive Simpson clonality was calculated by taking the square root of Simpson's diversity index across productive rearrangements. The clones in this table, taken by TCRdb from immuneACCESS, are in-frame only. Not every clone is retained; where verified, under half of the shortfall comes from an unresolved V gene, and the cause of the rest is unknown. That table gives V, J and clone size, and the DNA gave D and trimming. Across this sample there are 250,000 to 350,000 clones, with about nine tenths seen only once. The ten largest account for 2% to 2.5% of the sample.

The CDR3 starts with the cysteine, ends with the phenylalanine, and has 14 residues. Of all the DNA, just the CDR3 is kept, 42 bases in frame from base 1. Trimming leaves V shorter by 9 bases and J shorter by 1 base, with the junction holding 9 bases beyond the gene matches. The CDR1 and CDR2 encoded by the germline V gene (reference sequence) are LNHDA and SQIVND. A second Seattle source provided samples from volunteer blood donors who had recovered from COVID-19. Each collaborating institution followed its own protocols to collect whole blood in K2EDTA tubes. For TCRbeta analysis, collaborator samples were shipped as frozen whole blood, as isolated PBMCs, or as DNA extracted from either sample type.

The receptor chain draws on TRBV19 and TRBJ2-7; TRBD2 lines up with 7 middle nucleotides. Specimen: peripheral blood. This clonotype was obtained from a woman between 50 and 59 years old who had recovered from COVID-19. The nucleotide sequence reads as follows: TGTGCCAGCACTGCTAGCGGAGCTTCCTACGAGCAGTACTTC. This is translated as CASTASGASYEQYF. Joined to the reference TRBV19 and TRBJ2-7 proteins, this CDR3 gives the full variable domain: DGGITQSPKYLFRKEGQNVTLSCEQNLNHDAMYWYRQDPGQGLRLIYYSQIVNDFQKGDIAEGYSVSREKKESFPLTVTSAQKNPTAFYLCASTASGASYEQYFGPGTRLTVT.